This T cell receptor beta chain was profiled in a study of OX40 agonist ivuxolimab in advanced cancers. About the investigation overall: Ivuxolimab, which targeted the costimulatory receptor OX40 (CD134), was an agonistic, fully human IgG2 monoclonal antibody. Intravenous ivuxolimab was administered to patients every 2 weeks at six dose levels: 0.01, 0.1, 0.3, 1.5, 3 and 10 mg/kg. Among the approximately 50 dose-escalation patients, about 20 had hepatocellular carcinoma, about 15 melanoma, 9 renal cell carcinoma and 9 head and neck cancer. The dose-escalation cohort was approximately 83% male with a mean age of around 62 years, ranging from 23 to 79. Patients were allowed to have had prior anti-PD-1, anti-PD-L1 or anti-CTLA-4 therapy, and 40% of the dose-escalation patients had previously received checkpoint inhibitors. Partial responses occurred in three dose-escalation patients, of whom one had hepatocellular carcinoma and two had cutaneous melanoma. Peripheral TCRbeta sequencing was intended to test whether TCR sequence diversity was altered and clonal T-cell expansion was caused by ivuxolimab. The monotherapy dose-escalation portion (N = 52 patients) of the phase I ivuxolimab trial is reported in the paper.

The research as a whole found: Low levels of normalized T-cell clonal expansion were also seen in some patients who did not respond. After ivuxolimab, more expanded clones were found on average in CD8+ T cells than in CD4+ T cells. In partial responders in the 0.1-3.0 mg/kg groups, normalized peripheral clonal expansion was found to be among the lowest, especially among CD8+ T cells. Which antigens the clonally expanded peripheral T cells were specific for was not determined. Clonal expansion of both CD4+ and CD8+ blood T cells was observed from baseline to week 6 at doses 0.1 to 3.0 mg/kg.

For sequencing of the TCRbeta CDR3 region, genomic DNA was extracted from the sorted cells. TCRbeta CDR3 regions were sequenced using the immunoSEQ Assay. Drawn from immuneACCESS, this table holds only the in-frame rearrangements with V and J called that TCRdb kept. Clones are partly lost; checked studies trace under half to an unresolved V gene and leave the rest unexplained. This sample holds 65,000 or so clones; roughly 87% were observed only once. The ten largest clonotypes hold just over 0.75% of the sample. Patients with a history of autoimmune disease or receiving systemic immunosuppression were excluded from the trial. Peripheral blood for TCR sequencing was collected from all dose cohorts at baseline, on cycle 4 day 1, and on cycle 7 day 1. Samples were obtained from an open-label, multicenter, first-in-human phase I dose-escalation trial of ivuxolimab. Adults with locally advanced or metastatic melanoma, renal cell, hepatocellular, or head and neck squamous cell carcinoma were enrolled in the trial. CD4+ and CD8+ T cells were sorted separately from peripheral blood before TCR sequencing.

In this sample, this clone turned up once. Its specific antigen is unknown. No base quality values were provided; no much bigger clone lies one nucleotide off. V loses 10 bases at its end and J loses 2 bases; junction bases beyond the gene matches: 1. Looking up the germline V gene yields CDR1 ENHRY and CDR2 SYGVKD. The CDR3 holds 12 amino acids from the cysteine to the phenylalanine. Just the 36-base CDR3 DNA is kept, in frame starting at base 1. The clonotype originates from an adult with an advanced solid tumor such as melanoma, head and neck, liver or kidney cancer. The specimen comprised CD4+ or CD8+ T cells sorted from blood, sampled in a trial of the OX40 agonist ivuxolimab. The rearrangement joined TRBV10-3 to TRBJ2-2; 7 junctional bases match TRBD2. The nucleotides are TGTGCCACGGGGGGTAACACCGGGGAGCTGTTTTTT. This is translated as CATGGNTGELFF.